Listed here are 18 T cell receptor beta chains from one sample, sequenced in a study of neurological immune-mediated disorders. TCRdb ran MiXCR on the 5' RACE reads and lists one entry per CDR3 protein. The top ten hold 3% of the sample, which has 50,000 to 60,000 distinct CDR3 sequences, under 3% seen once. Sequencing was performed on PBMCs. The receptors stem from a man aged 45 to 65 with multiple sclerosis.

A few counts support this clonotype. The rearrangement links TRBV20-1 to TRBJ2-7; D remains ambiguous. CDR3 size: 12 residues. The V gene lost 0 bases and the J gene lost 7 bases, with 10 bases spanning the gap. The V gene's germline CDR1 is DFQATT and CDR2 SNEGSKA (reference sequence). For the CDR3, the DNA is TGCAGTGCTAGAGACGCGAGCAGGGAGCAGTACTTC. It codes for CSARDASREQYF.

This clonotype was observed at least ten times. The chain is built from TRBV5-8 and TRBJ1-4; D might be TRBD1 (6 bases). Deletions cut 0 bases from V and 3 bases from J, with 12 bases between. There are 16 residues in the CDR3. CDR1 and CDR2 (germline): SGHTS, YDEGEE. The CDR3 DNA sequence: TGTGCCAGCAGCTTGGGGGGGGCATGGCCTAATGAAAAACTGTTTTTT. The encoded protein is CASSLGGAWPNEKLFF.

The table lists this clonotype with a few counts. This rearrangement joins TRBV11-2 to TRBJ2-5, with TRBD1 matching over 7 bases. Germline V CDR1 and CDR2: SGHAT, FQNNGV. The CDR3 covers 17 residues. The J segment lost 4 bases and the V segment lost 0 bases, leaving 11 bases of the junction unmatched. CDR3 nucleotides: TGTGCCAGCAGCTTAGAGGGGAAGACAGGGTGGGGAGAGACCCAGTACTTC. It codes for CASSLEGKTGWGETQYF.

The chain has TRBV18 and TRBJ1-6; no reliable D call. Germline CDR1 and CDR2: KGHSH and LQKENI. Trimming pared 3 bases from V and 6 bases from J, leaving 15 bases between. CDR3 length equals 16 residues. CDR3 DNA: TGTGCCAGCTCACCGATCGAGGGCTCCGGTAATTCACCCCTCCACTTT. Translated: CASSPIEGSGNSPLHF.

In this sample, this clonotype turned up many times. This sequence joins TRBV10-3 and TRBJ2-6, with D unclear. V lost 3 bases and J 0 bases, leaving 6 bases between the germline ends. The CDR3 runs 15 residues. Germline V lookup: CDR1 ENHRY, CDR2 SYGVKD. The CDR3 is CAISDGVSGANVLTF. The CDR3 nucleotides are TGTGCCATCAGTGATGGAGTCTCTGGGGCCAACGTCCTGACTTTC.

There are many counts of this clonotype. The rearrangement joins TRBV7-2 to TRBJ1-1; D is unclear. The CDR3 extends over 16 amino acids. V was clipped by 0 bases and J by 2 bases, with 13 bases between them. Germline CDR1 is SGHTA and CDR2 is FQGNSA. The CDR3 spells CASSLAVGRRNTEAFF. The DNA for the CDR3 is TGTGCCAGCAGCTTAGCGGTGGGAAGGCGAAACACTGAAGCTTTCTTT. Full variable domain (remainder filled in from reference TRBV7-2 and TRBJ1-1): GAGVSQSPSNKVTEKGKDVELRCDPISGHTALYWYRQSLGQGLEFLIYFQGNSAPDKSGLPSDRFSAERTGGSVSTLTIQRTQQEDSAVYLCASSLAVGRRNTEAFFGQGTRLTVV.

This clonotype was observed many times. This chain joins TRBV24-1 and TRBJ2-2; D not resolved. V was cut by 3 bases and J by 4 bases, with 11 bases left in between. Germline V gene sequence: CDR1 KGHDR, CDR2 SFDVKD. This CDR3 has 15 residues. Here the CDR3 reads CATSDAKDVTGELFF. The CDR3 nucleotides read TGTGCCACCAGTGATGCTAAGGACGTCACCGGGGAGCTGTTTTTT.

This clonotype appeared a few times. The chain employs TRBV4-1 and TRBJ2-3, with D hard to call. Between the trimmed V and J ends, which lost 2 bases and 0 bases, there was a span of 9 bases. The germline gives CDR1 MGHRA, CDR2 YSYEKL. This CDR3 is built from 15 residues. The CDR3 loop is CASSQSIPSTDTQYF. CDR3 coding DNA: TGCGCCAGCAGCCAAAGTATACCTAGCACAGATACGCAGTATTTT.

In its sample, this clonotype was seen many times. This chain joins TRBV6-2 or TRBV6-3 and TRBJ1-2; a possible D gene is TRBD1 (6 bases). Trimming pared 6 bases from V and 2 bases from J, leaving 13 bases between. CDR1 and CDR2 (germline): MNHEY, SVGEGT. CDR3 length: 14 residues. The CDR3 reads CASRDPGVNYGYTF. The DNA of the CDR3 is TGTGCCAGCAGGGATCCAGGGGTAAACTATGGCTACACCTTC.

This clonotype was counted at least ten times. The DNA for the CDR3 is TGCGCCAGCAATCCCCGGAACACCGGGGAGCTGTTTTTT. It is translated as CASNPRNTGELFF. The J gene is TRBJ2-2, the V gene TRBV5-1; D uncertain. The V and J ends lost 6 bases and 1 base respectively, with 7 bases between them. The CDR3 runs 13 residues. Germline V gene lookup returns CDR1 SGHRS and CDR2 YFSETQ.

This clonotype has at least ten counts. The chain uses TRBV5-1 and TRBJ1-6; D unresolved. Germline V gives CDR1 SGHRS, CDR2 YFSETQ. CDR3 size: 13 residues. V was pared by 0 bases and J by 9 bases, with 7 bases between. The CDR3 reads CASSLDAFSPLHF. CDR3 nucleotide sequence: TGCGCCAGCAGCTTGGACGCGTTTTCACCCCTCCACTTT.

This clonotype has ten or more counts. The chain combines TRBV7-9 with TRBJ1-1, with D possibly TRBD1 on 5 matching bases. The CDR3 runs to 13 residues. Germline V gene sequence: CDR1 SEHNR, CDR2 FQNEAQ (reference sequence). V was clipped by 4 bases and J by 1 base, with 7 bases between them. The CDR3 sequence: CASSWDQNTEAFF. In nucleotides, the CDR3 is TGTGCCAGCAGCTGGGACCAGAACACTGAAGCTTTCTTT.

At least ten counts were recorded for this clonotype. The V call is TRBV10-3, the J call TRBJ1-4; 7 bases are a match to TRBD1. J gave up 7 bases and V 3 bases, and 5 bases lay outside the gene matches. The germline V gene has CDR1 ENHRY and CDR2 SYGVKD. The CDR3 length is 14 residues. CDR3 DNA: TGTGCCATCAGTGAACAGGGGAGTGGTGAAAAACTGTTTTTT. Its translation: CAISEQGSGEKLFF.

At least ten counts were recorded for this clonotype. The chain carries TRBV20-1 and TRBJ1-1; tentative D call: TRBD1 (5 bases). The V and J ends lost 6 bases and 0 bases respectively, with 14 bases between them. Germline lookup yields CDR1 DFQATT and CDR2 SNEGSKA (reference sequence). This CDR3 has 14 amino acids. The CDR3 loop is CSALRQPLNTEAFF. The CDR3 region has the DNA TGCAGTGCCTTGAGACAGCCCTTGAACACTGAAGCTTTCTTT.

About this clonotype itself: This could be a read error, since a much larger clone is one nucleotide away. A read error is likely, as this CDR3 ends without the conserved phenylalanine or tryptophan. The chain has TRBV20-1 and TRBJ2-7; the D gene is possibly TRBD1 (6 bases). V gave up 4 bases and J gave up 2 bases, with 12 bases separating them. This CDR3 spans 13 amino acids. Germline CDR1 and CDR2: DFQATT and SNEGSKA (reference sequence). Written as DNA, the CDR3 is TGCAGTGCTAACGACAGGCGACCCTACGAGCAGTACTGC. It translates to CSANDRRPYEQYC.

This clonotype was detected ten times or more. The V call is TRBV5-1, the J call TRBJ2-3; 8 bases agree with TRBD1. This CDR3 is 14 amino acids long. Germline V gene sequence: CDR1 SGHRS, CDR2 YFSETQ. V was pared by 4 bases and J by 4 bases, with 5 bases of the junction left unmatched. CDR3 protein: CASSIGQGADTQYF. The DNA of the CDR3 is TGCGCCAGCAGCATCGGACAGGGCGCAGATACGCAGTATTTT.

This clonotype was counted at least ten times. The gene calls are TRBV7-9 and TRBJ1-2, with unresolved D. Trimming cost V 5 bases and J 6 bases, with 19 bases left between them. CDR1 and CDR2 (germline): SEHNR, FQNEAQ (reference sequence). This CDR3 has 15 residues. The CDR3 region is CASSRWTGKMNGYTF. The CDR3 region has the DNA TGTGCCAGCAGCCGATGGACTGGGAAGATGAATGGCTACACCTTC.

This clonotype was counted ten times or more. The rearrangement joins TRBV25-1 to TRBJ1-2; D remains unclear. The germline CDR1 and CDR2 sequences are MGHDK and SYGVNS. V was clipped by 1 base and J by 4 bases, with 4 bases between them. This CDR3 contains 12 residues. For the CDR3, the DNA is TGTGCCAGCAGTGAATCGGGCTATGGCTACACCTTC. Translated, it gives CASSESGYGYTF.